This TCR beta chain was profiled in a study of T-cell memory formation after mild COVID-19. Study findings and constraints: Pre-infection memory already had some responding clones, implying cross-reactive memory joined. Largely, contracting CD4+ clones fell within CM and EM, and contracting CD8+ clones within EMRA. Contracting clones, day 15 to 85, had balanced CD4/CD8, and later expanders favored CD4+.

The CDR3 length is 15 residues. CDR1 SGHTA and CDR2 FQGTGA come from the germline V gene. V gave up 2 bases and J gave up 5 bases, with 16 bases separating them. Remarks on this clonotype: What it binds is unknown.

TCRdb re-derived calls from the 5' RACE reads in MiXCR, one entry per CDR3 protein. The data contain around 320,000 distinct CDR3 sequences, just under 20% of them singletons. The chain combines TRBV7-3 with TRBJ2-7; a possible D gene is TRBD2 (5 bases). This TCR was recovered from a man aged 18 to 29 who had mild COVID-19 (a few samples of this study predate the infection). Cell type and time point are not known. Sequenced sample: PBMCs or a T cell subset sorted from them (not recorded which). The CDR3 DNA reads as TGTGCCAGCAGCTTAGACGGGGTCCCGGGCCACGAGCAGTACTTC. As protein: CASSLDGVPGHEQYF.